This TCR beta chain derives from a study of blood T cells in healthy people across ages. Study-level results: Aged donors had fewer naive CD4+ cells and lower diversity than long-lived donors. Estimated diversity that came from one million T cells was considered an underestimate.

In the case of this clonotype: Its specificity is unknown.

Looked up from germline, CDR1 is SGHRS and CDR2 is YFSETQ. The length of the CDR3 is 13 residues. V dropped 2 bases and J dropped 10 bases, with 13 bases sitting between them. PCR was performed a second time for roughly 7 to 12 cycles using a sample-barcoded 5' primer and a J-beta primer mix. TCRdb called the 5' RACE reads again in MiXCR, with one record for every CDR3 protein. The table lists 650,000 to 900,000 distinct CDR3 sequences, less than 80% of them singletons. This sequence was found in a man aged 30-40 years in good health. V is TRBV5-1 and J is TRBJ2-1; D tentatively fits TRBD1 or TRBD2 (6 bases each). The sample consisted of blood. The CDR3 is CASSFRLGGEQFF. The CDR3 region has the DNA TGCGCCAGCAGCTTCCGACTGGGGGGCGAGCAGTTCTTC.